This is a list of T cell receptor beta chains from one sample in a study of identical twins. TCRdb reprocessed the 5' RACE reads with MiXCR, giving one entry per CDR3 protein. The sample carries approximately 620,000 distinct CDR3 sequences, over 8.5% recorded once. These data are also associated with another study on yellow fever vaccine responses in identical twins.

The sequenced sample consisted of PBMCs. These receptors all come from a woman aged 18-35 years in good health. Both conserved end residues are part of each CDR3. The D gene is left open where the match is weak. Clone size is given for some rows only: seen once, a few or many times, or a class if the clone is expanded.

D gene,V gene,J gene,clone size,CDR3 DNA,CDR3 protein
TRBD2,TRBV20-1,TRBJ2-7,-,TGCAGTGCTAGAGGACTAGCCCCCTACGAGCAGTACTTC,CSARGLAPYEQYF
TRBD1,TRBV2,TRBJ2-7,-,TGTGCCAGCAGTGACGGGGCAGGGGGCTACGAGCAGTACTTC,CASSDGAGGYEQYF
TRBD1,TRBV28,TRBJ2-7,few,TGTGCCAGCAGCTGGGGACAGGGAGCCTCCTACGAGCAGTACTTC,CASSWGQGASYEQYF
-,TRBV5-1,TRBJ2-2,many,TGCGCCAGCAGCTTGGTAACAGGGAGGCCCGGGGAGCTGTTTTTT,CASSLVTGRPGELFF
-,TRBV7-9,TRBJ2-1,few,TGTGCCAGCAGCTCCTGGGGCTACAATGAGCAGTTCTTC,CASSSWGYNEQFF
-,TRBV20-1,TRBJ2-1,few,TGCAGTGCTCGCGGAACAGACAATGAGCAGTTCTTC,CSARGTDNEQFF
-,TRBV11-3,TRBJ2-3,many,TGTGCCAGCAGCTTCGGGGGTGGCGGTCCCACAGATACGCAGTATTTT,CASSFGGGGPTDTQYF
-,TRBV11-2,TRBJ2-3,few,TGTGCCAGCAGCCCCAGGGATGCCCGACTTGGGCTGTCAGATACGCAGTATTTT,CASSPRDARLGLSDTQYF
-,TRBV30,TRBJ2-7,-,TGTGCCTGGAGTGTACCCGAATTTAGGCACGAGCAGTACTTC,CAWSVPEFRHEQYF
TRBD1,TRBV5-6,TRBJ2-1,-,TGTGCCAGCAGCTTGCCTTGGACAGGAAACAATGAGCAGTTCTTC,CASSLPWTGNNEQFF
-,TRBV12-3/TRBV12-4,TRBJ2-5,-,TGTGCCAGCAGTCGGGGCCCCACCGAGAGGGAGACCCAGTACTTC,CASSRGPTERETQYF
-,TRBV6-2/TRBV6-3,TRBJ2-7,few,TGTGCCAGCAGGATGAACAGGGTCCCTGACGAGCAGTACTTC,CASRMNRVPDEQYF
-,TRBV10-3,TRBJ1-1,few,TGTGCCATCAGTGGTTACCCCTCGAACACTGAAGCTTTCTTT,CAISGYPSNTEAFF
-,TRBV6-2/TRBV6-3,TRBJ2-3,-,TGTGCCAGCAGTTACGTCAGGATAGCAAGTGAAACAGATACGCAGTATTTT,CASSYVRIASETDTQYF
-,TRBV9,TRBJ2-1,-,TGTGCCAGCAGCGTAGACCCAGGGGACTGGAATGAGCAGTTCTTC,CASSVDPGDWNEQFF
-,TRBV28,TRBJ2-3,many,TGTGCCAGCAGTGGAGAGCTAGCCACCACTACGGATACGCAGTATTTT,CASSGELATTTDTQYF
-,TRBV20-1,TRBJ2-1,few,TGCAGTGCTAGTCCCGAGGCTTCCTACAATGAGCAGTTCTTC,CSASPEASYNEQFF
-,TRBV7-9,TRBJ2-5,-,TGTGCCAGCAGCTTACGAACAGACGGAGAGACCCAGTACTTC,CASSLRTDGETQYF
-,TRBV12-3/TRBV12-4,TRBJ2-2,-,TGTGCCAGCAGTTCACCTTTGGGCGGGGAGCTGTTTTTT,CASSSPLGGELFF
-,TRBV20-1,TRBJ1-4,many,TGCAGTGCTAGAGATGTTAAGGGTGAAAAACTGTTTTTT,CSARDVKGEKLFF
TRBD2,TRBV20-1,TRBJ2-7,-,TGCAGTGCTAGCGGGAGGGCCCTTTCCTACGAGCAGTACTTC,CSASGRALSYEQYF
TRBD2,TRBV6-1,TRBJ2-1,few,TGTGCCAGCAGACGTAGCGGGGGGGGGAATGTTGAGCAGTTCTTC,CASRRSGGGNVEQFF
-,TRBV12-3/TRBV12-4,TRBJ2-3,few,TGTGCCAGCAGATCTGCACTCTCTAGCACAGATACGCAGTATTTT,CASRSALSSTDTQYF
-,TRBV4-2,TRBJ2-7,many,TGTGCCAGCAGCCAAGATCTCAACGGGAGCGGAGCAGTTTACGAGCAGTACTTC,CASSQDLNGSGAVYEQYF
TRBD1,TRBV15,TRBJ2-5,-,TGTGCCACCAGCAGTACAGGGGTAGGGCAGTACTTC,CATSSTGVGQYF
-,TRBV11-2,TRBJ1-1,-,TGTGCCAGCAGCAATTCCCCCGGGATGGGGACGAAAGCTTTCTTT,CASSNSPGMGTKAFF
-,TRBV29-1,TRBJ2-1,-,TGCAGCACCCGCGTGGGACTTCCTTACAATGAGCAGTTCTTC,CSTRVGLPYNEQFF
TRBD1,TRBV3-1,TRBJ1-1,-,TGTGCCAGCAGCCAATCGGGACAGATGAACACTGAAGCTTTCTTT,CASSQSGQMNTEAFF
-,TRBV4-3,TRBJ2-7,few,TGCGCCAGCAGCCAAGCGCGAGGTAGCGGAACCTACGAGCAGTACTTC,CASSQARGSGTYEQYF
-,TRBV6-2/TRBV6-3,TRBJ1-5,few,TGTGCCAGCAGTTACTCGGGGAGGGGGATGCCCCAGCATTTT,CASSYSGRGMPQHF
TRBD2,TRBV20-1,TRBJ2-1,few,TGCAGTGCTAGATGGCGATTGGCGGGGGTAAGCAATGAGCAGTTCTTC,CSARWRLAGVSNEQFF
-,TRBV7-3,TRBJ2-7,few,TGTGCCAGCAGCTTAGTTCCAGGCGAGCAGTACTTC,CASSLVPGEQYF
-,TRBV18,TRBJ1-2,few,TGTGCCAGCTCAACTTTTCTGGGGCCGGAGGACTATGGCTACACCTTC,CASSTFLGPEDYGYTF
TRBD1,TRBV29-1,TRBJ1-1,-,TGCAGCGCACAGGGGATCACTGAAGCTTTCTTT,CSAQGITEAFF
-,TRBV11-2,TRBJ2-7,few,TGTGCCAGCAGCTTAGCGTCGGGGCTAACCTACGAGCAGTACTTC,CASSLASGLTYEQYF
-,TRBV6-5,TRBJ2-1,few,TGTGCCAGCCAGGGAATGGAGAATGAGCAGTTCTTC,CASQGMENEQFF
-,TRBV20-1,TRBJ2-1,few,TGCAGTGCTAGAAGGACAGTCTCCTACAATGAGCAGTTCTTC,CSARRTVSYNEQFF
-,TRBV2,TRBJ1-1,-,TGTGCCAGCAGTGAGTCTAGAGTGACAGGGAACACTGAAGCTTTCTTT,CASSESRVTGNTEAFF
TRBD1,TRBV6-6,TRBJ2-7,many,TGTGCCAGCAGCTATCGGGACAGCCACGAGCAGTACTTC,CASSYRDSHEQYF
-,TRBV28,TRBJ2-7,-,TGTGCCAGCAGTTTATTCGGGGGAACCTACGAGCAGTACTTC,CASSLFGGTYEQYF
-,TRBV7-2,TRBJ2-5,many,TGTGCCAGCAGCTTAGGACAGTTACTACAAGAGACCCAGTACTTC,CASSLGQLLQETQYF
TRBD1,TRBV29-1,TRBJ2-1,many,TGCAGCGTTCATCCTACAGGGGACTCCTACAATGAGCAGTTCTTC,CSVHPTGDSYNEQFF
-,TRBV7-8,TRBJ2-1,-,TGTGCCAGCAGCTTAGTTCGCGCGTACAATGAGCAGTTCTTC,CASSLVRAYNEQFF
TRBD1,TRBV27,TRBJ1-1,-,TGTGCCAGCAGTTTTTCGACAGGGAAGTACACTGAAGCTTTCTTT,CASSFSTGKYTEAFF
-,TRBV7-8,TRBJ2-7,-,TGTGCCAGCAGCTTACCGCCCGTGGGGCTCTACGAGCAGTACTTC,CASSLPPVGLYEQYF
-,TRBV3-1,TRBJ2-2,-,TGTGCCAGCAGCCAAGTGTGGATCACCGGGGAGCTGTTTTTT,CASSQVWITGELFF
TRBD2,TRBV2,TRBJ2-1,-,TGTGCCAGCAGGCCGGTAGCGGGAGTGGACTACAATGAGCAGTTCTTC,CASRPVAGVDYNEQFF
TRBD2,TRBV13,TRBJ2-1,-,TGTGCCAGCAGCTCCCCCGGGACTAGCGGATACAATGAGCAGTTCTTC,CASSSPGTSGYNEQFF
-,TRBV28,TRBJ2-2,-,TGTGCCAGCAGTTTGCGCAGGGACGTCGGGGAGCTGTTTTTT,CASSLRRDVGELFF